These T cell receptor beta chains were read from a single sample in a study of blood T cell repertoires in COVID-19. The repertoire was sequenced with immunoSEQ multiplex PCR; TCRdb's copy has only in-frame clones and lacks some. The sample has approximately 500,000 clones; approximately 85% are singletons. The sequenced sample was peripheral blood. The source of these receptors is a human donor in a cohort sampled during active COVID-19. CDR3s include the opening cysteine and the closing phenylalanine or tryptophan. The D gene is left open where the match is weak. Rows give clone size only sometimes, using once, few, many, or a class for an expanded clone.

V,size,J,D,CDR3,DNA
TRBV10-3,few,TRBJ1-1,NA,CAISGNTGNTEAFF,TGTGCCATCAGTGGAAATACAGGGAACACTGAAGCTTTCTTT
TRBV6-2/TRBV6-3,NA,TRBJ1-1,NA,CASSPPAGRMNTEAFF,TGTGCCAGCAGTCCCCCGGCAGGCCGCATGAACACTGAAGCTTTCTTT
TRBV20-1,NA,TRBJ1-1,NA,CSASMGMNTEAFF,TGCAGTGCTAGTATGGGCATGAACACTGAAGCTTTCTTT
TRBV5-4,NA,TRBJ2-3,TRBD2,CASSPKTSGRTDTQYF,TGTGCCAGCAGCCCTAAGACTAGCGGGAGAACAGATACGCAGTATTTT
TRBV11-2,NA,TRBJ1-1,NA,CASSLDTRRGDFLTEAFF,TGTGCCAGCAGCTTAGATACCCGGCGGGGGGATTTCCTCACTGAAGCTTTCTTT
TRBV19,NA,TRBJ1-2,NA,CASSRQSSDINGYTF,TGTGCCAGTAGTCGGCAATCCTCGGACATCAACGGCTACACCTTC
TRBV29-1,NA,TRBJ1-5,NA,CSVELAGRQPQHF,TGCAGCGTTGAGCTGGCAGGCCGACAGCCCCAGCATTTT
TRBV25-1,NA,TRBJ2-1,TRBD2,CASSLLAGAYNEQFF,TGTGCCAGCAGCCTTCTAGCGGGAGCCTACAATGAGCAGTTCTTC
TRBV3-1/TRBV3-2,NA,TRBJ1-2,TRBD1,CASSQLQGARGYTF,TGTGCCAGCAGCCAATTACAGGGGGCGCGGGGCTACACCTTC
TRBV19,NA,TRBJ1-2,NA,CASTPDPQVWLRGYTF,TGTGCCAGTACCCCAGACCCGCAGGTGTGGCTTCGTGGCTACACCTTC
TRBV12-3/TRBV12-4,NA,TRBJ2-5,NA,CASSYWGVETQYF,TGTGCCAGCAGTTATTGGGGAGTGGAGACCCAGTACTTC
TRBV27,NA,TRBJ2-7,NA,CASSFGALSSYEQYF,TGTGCCAGCAGTTTTGGGGCTTTGAGCTCCTACGAGCAGTACTTC
TRBV9,many,TRBJ1-5,TRBD1,CASSRQGNSNQPQHF,TGTGCCAGCAGCCGACAGGGGAATAGCAATCAGCCCCAGCATTTT
TRBV20-1,NA,TRBJ1-2,NA,CSAKDTYTF,TGCAGTGCTAAGGACACCTACACCTTC
TRBV29-1,NA,TRBJ2-1,TRBD2,CSVEDKGGSSYNEQFF,TGCAGCGTTGAAGATAAGGGCGGGAGCTCCTACAATGAGCAGTTCTTC
TRBV7-6,once,TRBJ2-1,NA,CASSPSPREQFF,TGTGCCAGCAGCCCTAGCCCCCGGGAGCAGTTCTTC
TRBV10-1,NA,TRBJ2-5,NA,CASSFSGKETQYF,TGCGCCAGCAGTTTTAGCGGAAAAGAGACCCAGTACTTC
TRBV3-1/TRBV3-2,NA,TRBJ2-5,NA,CASSQVRFEQTQYF,TGTGCCAGCAGCCAAGTCAGGTTTGAGCAGACCCAGTACTTC
TRBV5-1,NA,TRBJ1-1,NA,CASSSTGEAAFF,TGCGCCAGCAGCTCGACGGGGGAGGCGGCTTTCTTT
TRBV4-1,NA,TRBJ2-7,NA,CASSRRGTAGEQYF,TGCGCCAGCAGCAGGCGCGGGACAGCGGGCGAGCAGTACTTC
TRBV6-6,NA,TRBJ2-5,TRBD1,CASSHPGGTQYF,TGTGCCAGCAGTCACCCAGGGGGGACCCAGTACTTC
TRBV7-3,NA,TRBJ1-1,TRBD1,CASSRRQGSTEAFF,TGTGCCAGCAGCAGGCGACAGGGATCCACTGAAGCTTTCTTT
TRBV2,NA,TRBJ1-2,NA,CASSETITSGYTF,TGTGCCAGCAGTGAAACCATTACTAGTGGCTACACCTTC
TRBV19,once,TRBJ2-1,TRBD2,CASSTLAGAPDEQFF,TGTGCCAGTAGTACCTTAGCGGGAGCCCCCGATGAGCAGTTCTTC
TRBV6-5,NA,TRBJ2-1,NA,CASSSPSSGGNEQFF,TGTGCCAGCAGTTCCCCCAGCTCGGGTGGGAATGAGCAGTTCTTC
TRBV27,NA,TRBJ2-1,TRBD1,CASSTITGVRSYNEQFF,TGTGCCAGCAGTACCATCACAGGGGTTCGTTCCTACAATGAGCAGTTCTTC
TRBV27,NA,TRBJ2-5,TRBD2,CASSSASGGRETQYF,TGTGCCAGCAGTTCGGCTAGCGGGGGGAGAGAGACCCAGTACTTC
TRBV2,NA,TRBJ2-3,TRBD2,CASSESGRQADTQYF,TGTGCCAGCAGTGAGAGCGGGAGACAGGCAGATACGCAGTATTTT
TRBV10-1,NA,TRBJ2-5,NA,CASSESSGIGTQYF,TGCGCCAGCAGTGAGTCGTCAGGGATCGGGACCCAGTACTTC
TRBV28,NA,TRBJ1-1,NA,CASWGEGKAEAFF,TGTGCCAGCTGGGGGGAGGGGAAAGCTGAAGCTTTCTTT
TRBV2,once,TRBJ1-2,TRBD1,CASSAGTGLNGYTF,TGTGCCAGCAGTGCCGGGACAGGGTTGAATGGCTACACCTTC
TRBV27,once,TRBJ2-1,NA,CASSYGRSSYNEQFF,TGTGCCAGCAGTTATGGCCGCAGCTCCTACAATGAGCAGTTCTTC
TRBV19,NA,TRBJ1-5,TRBD1,CASSYTDRENQPQHF,TGTGCCAGTAGTTACACAGACAGGGAAAATCAGCCCCAGCATTTT